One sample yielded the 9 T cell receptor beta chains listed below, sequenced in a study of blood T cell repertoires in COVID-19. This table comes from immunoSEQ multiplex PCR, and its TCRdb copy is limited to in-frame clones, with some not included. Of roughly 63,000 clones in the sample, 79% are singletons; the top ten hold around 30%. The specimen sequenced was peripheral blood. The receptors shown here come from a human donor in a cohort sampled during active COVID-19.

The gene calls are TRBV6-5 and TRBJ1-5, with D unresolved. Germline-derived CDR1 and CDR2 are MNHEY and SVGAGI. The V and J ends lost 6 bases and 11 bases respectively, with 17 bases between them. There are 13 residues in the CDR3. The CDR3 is CASRKDWRQSQHF. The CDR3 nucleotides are TGTGCCAGCAGAAAGGACTGGCGCCAGTCCCAGCATTTT.

The CDR3 region has the DNA TGTGCCAGCAGTTTAACCGGGACTAGGGATACGCAGTATTTT. This gives the protein CASSLTGTRDTQYF. The J gene is TRBJ2-3, the V gene TRBV28; 8 bases are a match to TRBD2. The trim removed 2 bases at V and 6 bases at J, leaving 4 bases unmatched. Per the germline V gene, CDR1 is MDHEN and CDR2 is SYDVKM. There are 14 residues in the CDR3.

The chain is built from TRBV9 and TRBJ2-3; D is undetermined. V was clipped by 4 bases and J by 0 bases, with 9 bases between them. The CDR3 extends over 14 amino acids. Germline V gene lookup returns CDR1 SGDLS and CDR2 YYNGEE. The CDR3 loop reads CASSRVTSTDTQYF. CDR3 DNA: TGTGCCAGCAGCCGGGTCACGAGCACAGATACGCAGTATTTT.

CDR3 sequence (DNA): TGTGCCAGCAGCTTTACTAGCGGGACCGACGAGCAGTACTTC. Protein product: CASSFTSGTDEQYF. V and J are TRBV7-9 and TRBJ2-7; 10 bases are shared with TRBD2. Germline trimming cut 3 bases from V and 5 bases from J; bases unmatched to any gene: 4. There are 14 residues in the CDR3. Germline assignment: CDR1 SEHNR and CDR2 FQNEAQ (reference sequence).

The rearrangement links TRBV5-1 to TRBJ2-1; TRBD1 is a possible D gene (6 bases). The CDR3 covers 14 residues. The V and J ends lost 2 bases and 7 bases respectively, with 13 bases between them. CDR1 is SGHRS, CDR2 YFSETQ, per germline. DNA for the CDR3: TGCGCCAGCAGCTTAGGACAGTTGAGAAATGAGCAGTTCTTC. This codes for CASSLGQLRNEQFF. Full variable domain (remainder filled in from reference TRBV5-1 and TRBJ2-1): KAGVTQTPRYLIKTRGQQVTLSCSPISGHRSVSWYQQTPGQGLQFLFEYFSETQRNKGNFPGRFSGRQFSNSRSEMNVSTLELGDSALYLCASSLGQLRNEQFFGPGTRLTVL.

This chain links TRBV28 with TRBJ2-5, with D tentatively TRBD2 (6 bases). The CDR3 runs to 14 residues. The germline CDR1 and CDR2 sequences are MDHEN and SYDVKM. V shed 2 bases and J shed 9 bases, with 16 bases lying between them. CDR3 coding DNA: TGTGCCAGCAGTTTACCGGGAGCGAATCCGGCCCAGTACTTC. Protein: CASSLPGANPAQYF.

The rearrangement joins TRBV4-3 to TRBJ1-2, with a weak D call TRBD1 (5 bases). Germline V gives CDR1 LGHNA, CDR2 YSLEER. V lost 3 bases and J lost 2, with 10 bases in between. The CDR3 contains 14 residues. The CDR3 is CASSQGRQNYGYTF. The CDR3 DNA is TGCGCCAGCAGCCAGGGAAGACAGAACTATGGCTACACCTTC.

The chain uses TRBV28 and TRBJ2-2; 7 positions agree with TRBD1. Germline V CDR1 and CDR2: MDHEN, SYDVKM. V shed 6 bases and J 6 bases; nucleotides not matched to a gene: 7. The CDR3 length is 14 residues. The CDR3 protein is CASRTGPSPGELFF. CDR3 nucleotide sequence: TGTGCCAGCAGGACAGGGCCGTCACCCGGGGAGCTGTTTTTT.

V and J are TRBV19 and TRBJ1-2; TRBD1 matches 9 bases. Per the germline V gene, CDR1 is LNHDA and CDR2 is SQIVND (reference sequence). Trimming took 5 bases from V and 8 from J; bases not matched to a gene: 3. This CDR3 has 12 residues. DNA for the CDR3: TGTGCCAGTAGTTTCGACAGGGGGGGCTACACCTTC. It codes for CASSFDRGGYTF.